This paragraph reports one TCR beta chain. No antigen is known for it. This sample is drawn from a study of radiation and T cells in renal cell carcinoma. Overall study findings and caveats: Top tumor clonotypes rose in blood 2 weeks post-radiation, then contracted. Baseline intratumoral clonotype presence is unknown without pretreatment biopsies.

V was shortened by 4 bases and J by 0 bases, with 11 bases between the two germline ends. The germline CDR1 and CDR2 sequences are SGHRS and YFSETQ. The CDR3 sequence is 16 residues long. The time point denotes: blood 4 weeks post-SBRT, at nephrectomy. Described treatment: 15 Gy SBRT to primary tumor, nephrectomy 4 weeks later. Blood was sampled at baseline, 2 weeks and 4 weeks after SBRT. Repertoires were generated with immunoSEQ multiplex PCR, while TCRdb's copy carries only in-frame clones and drops some. The table has about 34,000 clones, approximately 81% seen once; the top ten hold 30% to 35%. The chain has TRBV5-1 and TRBJ2-6; a weak D match, TRBD1 (5 bases). The TCR sequence derives from a man between 60 and 75 years old with renal cell carcinoma. Sequenced here: blood, sampled from a patient whose treatment included radiotherapy and nephrectomy. CDR3 DNA sequence: TGCGCCAGCAGCCGGAACCAGGGCTCTGGGGCCAACGTCCTGACTTTC. Residues: CASSRNQGSGANVLTF.